These 24 T cell receptor beta chains share one sample of origin, sequenced in a study of shared clonotypes between healthy human individuals. The method was immunoSEQ multiplex PCR; TCRdb's version includes in-frame clones alone and lacks a portion of them. The sample holds about 1.5 million clones, roughly 95% seen once. Sequenced sample: naive CD4+ T cells sorted from blood. The subset was: CD45RA+ positively selected. These receptors were collected from a man aged 25-45 years in good health.

As to this clone: The identical CDR3 is also encoded by other nucleotide sequences in the sample. This chain connects TRBV9 to TRBJ2-3; the D is unclear. This CDR3 region has 12 residues. Germline V gives CDR1 SGDLS, CDR2 YYNGEE. V shed 0 bases and J shed 5 bases, with 4 bases lying between them. For the CDR3, the DNA is TGTGCCAGCAGCGTAGGGGAAGATACGCAGTATTTT. It encodes CASSVGEDTQYF.

J is TRBJ1-3 and V is TRBV7-8; D is possibly TRBD1 (6 bases). The germline V gene has CDR1 SGHVS and CDR2 FQNEAQ. The CDR3 length is 16 residues. V was clipped by 3 bases and J by 4 bases, with 16 bases between them. In DNA form, the CDR3 reads TGTGCCAGCAGCTTTGACAGGATCGAATTGGGAAACACCATATATTTT. Amino acid sequence: CASSFDRIELGNTIYF.

The table lists this clone with a count of one. The junction shows a germline mismatch at one end, possibly a read error. This chain uses TRBV7-2 with TRBJ2-1; TRBD2 matches 8 bases. CDR3 length: 14 amino acids. Looked up from germline, CDR1 is SGHTA and CDR2 is FQGNSA. The CDR3 DNA sequence: TGTGCCAGCAGCTTAGGGTCGCCGGGACTAGGAATGGTCTTC. Amino acids: CASSLGSPGLGMVF.

This chain's CDR3 is CASSRTSGRLSYEQYF. Written as DNA, the CDR3 is TGTGCCAGCAGTAGAACTAGCGGGAGGCTGTCCTACGAGCAGTACTTC. This chain connects TRBV6-6 to TRBJ2-7; 12 bases are shared with TRBD2. V lost 5 bases, J lost 1 base, and 6 bases stayed unmatched. Germline-derived CDR1 and CDR2 are MNHNY and SVGAGI (reference sequence). The CDR3 totals 16 residues.

This clone was seen a few times. V gene TRBV5-5 combines with J gene TRBJ2-1, with D possibly matching TRBD2 (6 bases). The length of the CDR3 is 15 residues. CDR1 is SGHKS and CDR2 is YYEKEE in the germline V gene (reference sequence). V was clipped by 1 base and J by 6 bases, with 14 bases between them. CDR3 sequence reads: CASSLRLAIGNEQFF. The DNA for the CDR3 is TGTGCCAGCAGCTTGAGGCTAGCGATAGGCAATGAGCAGTTCTTC. Full variable domain (rest looked up from reference TRBV5-5 and TRBJ2-1): DAGVTQSPTHLIKTRGQQVTLRCSPISGHKSVSWYQQVLGQGPQFIFQYYEKEERGRGNFPDRFSARQFPNYSSELNVNALLLGDSALYLCASSLRLAIGNEQFFGPGTRLTVL.

The chain is built from TRBV18 and TRBJ2-7, with D tentatively TRBD1 or TRBD2 (5 bases each). CDR1 KGHSH and CDR2 LQKENI come from the germline V gene. V dropped 6 bases and J dropped 0 bases, with 12 bases sitting between them. The length of the CDR3 is 14 residues. This CDR3 reads CASSPGRASYEQYF. The DNA of the CDR3 is TGTGCCAGCTCCCCGGGGCGGGCCTCCTACGAGCAGTACTTC.

The V and J genes are TRBV5-5 and TRBJ2-7; TRBD2 aligns across 13 bases. The CDR3 runs to 17 residues. J lost 3 bases, V lost 5 bases, and 11 bases had no gene match. CDR1 and CDR2 (germline): SGHKS, YYEKEE (reference sequence). The CDR3 nucleotides read TGTGCCAGCAGGCCCACCCAGGGACTAGCGGGGAGCTACGAGCAGTACTTC. This sequence encodes CASRPTQGLAGSYEQYF.

This clone was seen a single time. This rearrangement joins TRBV12-5 to TRBJ2-2, with TRBD2 matching 9 bases. V trimming: 3 bases; J trimming: 6 bases; junction bases outside the gene matches: 8. Looked up from germline, CDR1 is LGHNT and CDR2 is FRNRAP. The CDR3 extends over 16 amino acids. The CDR3 here is CASGLMREGLAGELFF. CDR3 coding DNA: TGTGCTAGTGGTTTAATGCGGGAGGGTTTGGCCGGGGAGCTGTTTTTT. Supplemented by reference TRBV12-5 and TRBJ2-2, the full variable domain reads DARVTQTPRHKVTEMGQEVTMRCQPILGHNTVFWYRQTMMQGLELLAYFRNRAPLDDSGMPKDRFSAEMPDATLATLKIQPSEPRDSAVYFCASGLMREGLAGELFFGEGSRLTVL.

About this clone: Different DNA sequences within this sample yield the same CDR3. J is TRBJ2-7 and V is TRBV7-9; 7 positions agree with TRBD2. This CDR3 has 15 residues. The germline V gene encodes CDR1 SEHNR and CDR2 FQNEAQ (reference sequence). J was trimmed by 1 base and V by 5 bases; bases with no gene match: 8. In nucleotides, the CDR3 is TGTGCCAGCAGCCTAGAAGGGAGGGGATCCTACGAGCAGTACTTC. It is translated as CASSLEGRGSYEQYF.

The V and J genes are TRBV27 and TRBJ2-7, with D possibly TRBD1 on 6 matching bases. Germline V gives CDR1 MNHEY, CDR2 SMNVEV (reference sequence). The CDR3 has 17 amino acids. V lost 9 bases and J lost 5, with 29 bases in between. CDR3 region: CARRNHLSKGVPNEQYF. The CDR3 region has the DNA TGTGCCAGGCGTAACCACCTTTCTAAGGGGGTGCCCAACGAGCAGTACTTC.

The V gene is TRBV7-3, the J gene TRBJ2-1; D is undetermined. With 5 bases removed from V and 5 bases from J, the gap between germline ends came to 4 bases. The CDR3 spans 11 residues. Germline loops: CDR1 SGHTA, CDR2 FQGTGA. CDR3 protein: CASSINNEQFF. The CDR3 DNA sequence: TGTGCCAGCAGCATCAACAATGAGCAGTTCTTC.

This chain links TRBV30 with TRBJ1-5; a weak D match, TRBD1 (5 bases). CDR3 size: 15 residues. The V and J ends lost 2 bases and 1 base respectively, with 12 bases between them. The V gene's germline CDR1 is GTSNPN and CDR2 SVGIG (reference sequence). The chain's CDR3 is CAWSIGARSNQPQHF. CDR3 nucleotides: TGTGCCTGGAGTATAGGGGCTAGGAGCAATCAGCCCCAGCATTTT. Full variable domain (remainder filled in from reference TRBV30 and TRBJ1-5): SQTIHQWPATLVQPVGSPLSLECTVEGTSNPNLYWYRQAAGRGLQLLFYSVGIGQISSEVPQNLSASRPQDRQFILSSKKLLLSDSGFYLCAWSIGARSNQPQHFGDGTRLSIL.

Notes on this clone: The same CDR3 is also encoded by other DNA sequences in this sample. CDR3 in DNA: TGCAGCGTTGAGACCTCCTCCTACAATGAGCAGTTCTTC. Translated, it gives CSVETSSYNEQFF. This sequence joins TRBV29-1 and TRBJ2-1; D is unresolved. V dropped 3 bases and J dropped 0 bases, with 6 bases sitting between them. Per the germline V gene, CDR1 is SQVTM and CDR2 is ANQGSEA. This CDR3 has 13 residues.

The rearrangement joins TRBV27 to TRBJ1-4; no firm D call. The CDR3 totals 15 residues. CDR1 is MNHEY and CDR2 is SMNVEV in the germline V gene (reference sequence). The V gene lost 1 base and the J gene lost 2 bases, with 8 bases spanning the gap. CDR3 sequence: CASSLLPKTNEKLFF. The CDR3 DNA follows: TGTGCCAGCAGTTTATTACCGAAGACTAATGAAAAACTGTTTTTT.

J is TRBJ2-4 and V is TRBV19, with a possible D match to TRBD1 (6 bases). Germline V gene sequence: CDR1 LNHDA, CDR2 SQIVND (reference sequence). V lost 4 bases and J lost 0, with 13 bases in between. CDR3 length: 16 residues. The CDR3 here is CASSTNRDKAKNIQYF. The CDR3 coding sequence is TGTGCCAGTAGTACAAACCGGGACAAAGCCAAAAACATTCAGTACTTC.

The chain combines TRBV14 with TRBJ2-1; D unresolved. Per the germline V gene, CDR1 is SGHDN and CDR2 is FVKESK. V was trimmed by 0 bases and J by 3 bases, leaving 3 bases between them. CDR3 length: 13 residues. CDR3 sequence reads: CASSQEVYNEQFF. CDR3 nucleotide sequence: TGTGCCAGCAGCCAAGAAGTCTACAATGAGCAGTTCTTC.

This clone occurred once. The rearrangement links TRBV7-3 to TRBJ2-1; TRBD2 might be the D (5 bases). Trimming took 4 bases from V and 9 from J, leaving 16 bases between them. This CDR3 contains 14 residues. Germline values: CDR1 SGHTA, CDR2 FQGTGA. In nucleotides, the CDR3 is TGTGCCAGCAGCTCCGTAGCGAGATCGGGTGAGCAGTTCTTC. Amino acid sequence: CASSSVARSGEQFF.

This rearrangement joins TRBV7-9 to TRBJ1-1; D may be TRBD1 (5 bases). V shed 5 bases and J shed 5 bases, with 18 bases lying between them. The CDR3 is made up of 15 amino acids. CDR1 is SEHNR, CDR2 FQNEAQ, per germline (reference sequence). In DNA form, the CDR3 reads TGTGCCAGCAGCACCGGGGCGGGGATGAGGACTGAAGCTTTCTTT. This translates into CASSTGAGMRTEAFF.

V gene TRBV9 combines with J gene TRBJ2-5; possibly TRBD2 for D (6 bases). The CDR3 has 15 amino acids. Germline assignment: CDR1 SGDLS and CDR2 YYNGEE. The germline V and J ends were trimmed by 2 bases and 5 bases, with 16 bases remaining between them. CDR3 DNA sequence: TGTGCCAGCAGCGTGGAGGGCGGGACGTGGGAGACCCAGTACTTC. The encoded protein is CASSVEGGTWETQYF.

The chain has TRBV7-9 and TRBJ2-3; D may match TRBD1 or TRBD2 (7 bases each). Germline CDR1 reads SEHNR; CDR2 reads FQNEAQ (reference sequence). Trimming took 5 bases from V and 9 from J, leaving 21 bases between them. The length of the CDR3 is 15 residues. CDR3 amino acids: CASSPQGGAGDTQYF. The CDR3 bases are TGTGCCAGCAGCCCCCAGGGGGGGGCTGGGGACACGCAGTATTTT.

The rearrangement joins TRBV28 to TRBJ2-2; TRBD2 matches 7 bases. Germline-derived CDR1 and CDR2 are MDHEN and SYDVKM. The CDR3 extends over 12 amino acids. Trimming took 6 bases from V and 5 from J; bases not matched to a gene: 0. CDR3 sequence reads: CASRGGTGELFF. The CDR3 DNA reads as TGTGCCAGCAGGGGGGGGACCGGGGAGCTGTTTTTT.

On this clone: Other DNA variants within this sample encode the same CDR3. V and J are TRBV28 and TRBJ2-7; D is ambiguous. The CDR3 sequence is 11 residues long. CDR1 is MDHEN and CDR2 is SYDVKM in the germline V gene. Trimming took 1 base from V and 7 from J, leaving 5 bases between them. CDR3 amino acids: CASSLLGEQYF. CDR3 nucleotide sequence: TGTGCCAGCAGTTTATTGGGGGAGCAGTACTTC. The entire variable domain, with the rest obtained from reference TRBV28 and TRBJ2-7, is as follows: DVKVTQSSRYLVKRTGEKVFLECVQDMDHENMFWYRQDPGLGLRLIYFSYDVKMKEKGDIPEGYSVSREKKERFSLILESASTNQTSMYLCASSLLGEQYFGPGTRLTVT.

This rearrangement joins TRBV25-1 to TRBJ2-7; 7 positions match TRBD1. V lost 9 bases, J lost 2 bases, and 4 bases stayed unmatched. Germline values: CDR1 MGHDK, CDR2 SYGVNS. This CDR3 is 12 amino acids long. DNA for the CDR3: TGTGCCAGTGGACAGGAACCCTACGAGCAGTACTTC. Translated: CASGQEPYEQYF.

The J gene is TRBJ2-1, the V gene TRBV5-6, with D uncertain. The CDR3 length is 14 residues. Germline V gives CDR1 SGHDT, CDR2 YYEEEE. V lost 4 bases to trimming and J lost 8 bases, with 16 bases between them. In DNA, the CDR3 is TGTGCCAGCAGCCCCCCGGGCCCTCCCGATGAGCAGTTCTTC. This encodes CASSPPGPPDEQFF.